The 20 T cell receptor beta chains below come from one sample, sequenced in a study of T cell responses to AZD1222 COVID-19 vaccine. Produced via immunoSEQ multiplex PCR; TCRdb's table is partial and in-frame only. The sample lists under 120,000 clones; roughly nine tenths were seen once. The sequencing here drew on peripheral blood, taken 28 days after the second AZD1222 dose. These receptor sequences come from an adult who received the AZD1222 COVID-19 vaccine.

The J gene is TRBJ1-5, the V gene TRBV19; the match to TRBD1 covers 8 bases. Losses at the gene ends were 3 bases for V and 1 base for J; bases not matched to a gene: 8. This CDR3 is built from 17 residues. Germline lookup yields CDR1 LNHDA and CDR2 SQIVND (reference sequence). The DNA for the CDR3 is TGTGCCAGTAGTATGGGCCGGACAGGGAACAGCAATCAGCCCCAGCATTTT. Amino acid sequence: CASSMGRTGNSNQPQHF.

The rearrangement uses TRBV2 and TRBJ2-5, with D possibly TRBD1 on 5 matching bases. CDR1 is SNHLY, CDR2 FYNNEI, per germline. V was shortened by 1 base and J by 5 bases, with 8 bases between the two germline ends. The CDR3 spans 13 residues. For the CDR3, the DNA is TGTGCCAGCAGTGAAGAAGGGGTCGAGACCCAGTACTTC. Its protein product is CASSEEGVETQYF.

Notes on this clone: The sample contains more than one DNA sequence encoding this CDR3. The rearrangement joins TRBV11-3 to TRBJ1-3; TRBD1 might be the D (6 bases). The CDR3 totals 14 residues. Germline V gene lookup returns CDR1 SGHNT and CDR2 YENEEA. Trimming stripped 3 bases from V and 4 bases from J, with 10 bases between. The chain's CDR3 is CASSLGASGNTIYF. The DNA of the CDR3 is TGTGCCAGCAGCTTGGGGGCGTCAGGAAACACCATATATTTT.

The J gene is TRBJ2-7, the V gene TRBV28; D gene unclear. V was pared by 3 bases and J by 0 bases, with 21 bases between. The CDR3 is 18 amino acids. Germline CDR1 reads MDHEN; CDR2 reads SYDVKM. The CDR3 loop reads CASSLGSLVGQSSYEQYF. The CDR3 nucleotides are TGTGCCAGCAGTTTGGGAAGTCTAGTGGGCCAGAGCTCCTACGAGCAGTACTTC.

This sequence joins TRBV20-1 and TRBJ1-1, with unresolved D. The CDR3 covers 10 residues. The ends were cut back, 2 bases at V and 6 bases at J, with 4 bases in the middle. Germline V gene data show CDR1 as DFQATT and CDR2 as SNEGSKA (reference sequence). The CDR3 coding sequence is TGCAGTGCTAGAATCCCTGAAGCTTTCTTT. Its protein product is CSARIPEAFF.

This clone occurred a few times. This chain joins TRBV5-5 and TRBJ2-7; 10 positions agree with TRBD2. Germline CDR1 is SGHKS and CDR2 is YYEKEE (reference sequence). V shed 0 bases and J 6 bases; nucleotides not matched to a gene: 0. The CDR3 is 13 amino acids. This CDR3 reads CASSLGLAGEQYF. The CDR3 DNA follows: TGTGCCAGCAGCTTGGGACTAGCGGGCGAGCAGTACTTC.

This clone came up a few times. V usage is TRBV2 and J usage is TRBJ2-7, with D tentatively TRBD2 (5 bases). This CDR3 has 13 residues. Germline-derived CDR1 and CDR2 are SNHLY and FYNNEI. Trimming shortened V by 4 bases and J by 3 bases, and 10 bases separated the two germline ends. The CDR3 region has the DNA TGTGCCAGCAGTGCGGACGGGGACTACGAGCAGTACTTC. Translating gives CASSADGDYEQYF.

The chain uses TRBV7-6 and TRBJ2-1; D may be TRBD1 or TRBD2 (6 bases each). V lost 5 bases to trimming and J lost 5 bases, with 19 bases between them. This CDR3 region has 16 residues. Germline CDR1 reads SGHVS; CDR2 reads FNYEAQ. CDR3 sequence reads: CASSLIGGRTNNEQFF. As DNA, the CDR3 is TGTGCCAGCAGCCTCATCGGGGGCCGTACCAACAATGAGCAGTTCTTC.

The CDR3 loop is CASSLDRGGREQYF. The CDR3 region has the DNA TGCGCCAGCAGCCTTGACAGGGGGGGGCGCGAGCAGTACTTC. The chain recombines TRBV5-1 with TRBJ2-7; 9 positions match TRBD1. This CDR3 has 14 residues. Per the germline V gene, CDR1 is SGHRS and CDR2 is YFSETQ. The J segment lost 6 bases and the V segment lost 4 bases, leaving 8 bases of the junction unmatched.

This chain connects TRBV6-1 to TRBJ2-1; 9 bases agree with TRBD2. V was pared by 1 base and J by 4 bases, with 2 bases of the junction left unmatched. Germline V gene lookup returns CDR1 MNHNS and CDR2 SASEGT. The length of the CDR3 is 15 residues. The CDR3 DNA follows: TGTGCCAGCAGTGAAGACACTAGCGGGTACAATGAGCAGTTCTTC. Its protein product is CASSEDTSGYNEQFF.

The chain has TRBV19 and TRBJ1-3, with D unresolved. Germline-derived CDR1 and CDR2 are LNHDA and SQIVND (reference sequence). The CDR3 is 12 residues long. With 6 bases removed from V and 4 bases from J, the gap between germline ends came to 7 bases. CDR3 in amino acids: CASSGRGNTIYF. The DNA for the CDR3 is TGTGCCAGTAGCGGCCGAGGAAACACCATATATTTT.

This chain uses TRBV14 with TRBJ1-2, with 8 bases aligning to TRBD1. Losses at the gene ends were 2 bases for V and 5 bases for J; bases not matched to a gene: 1. This CDR3 comprises 13 residues. The germline V gene encodes CDR1 SGHDN and CDR2 FVKESK. The CDR3 DNA reads TGTGCCAGCAGCCAAAGACAGGGGTATGGCTACACCTTC. This codes for CASSQRQGYGYTF. The complete variable domain, with remaining parts taken from reference TRBV14 and TRBJ1-2, reads EAGVTQFPSHSVIEKGQTVTLRCDPISGHDNLYWYRRVMGKEIKFLLHFVKESKQDESGMPNNRFLAERTGGTYSTLKVQPAELEDSGVYFCASSQRQGYGYTFGSGTRLTVV.

The chain is built from TRBV5-1 and TRBJ2-1; a weak D match, TRBD2 (5 bases). Germline-derived CDR1 and CDR2 are SGHRS and YFSETQ. The ends were cut back, 0 bases at V and 8 bases at J, with 12 bases in the middle. The CDR3 totals 14 residues. The DNA for the CDR3 is TGCGCCAGCAGCTTGGTTGGGAGTGGGGATGAGCAGTTCTTC. Its protein product is CASSLVGSGDEQFF.

The V and J genes are TRBV10-3 and TRBJ1-2; 7 bases agree with TRBD1. The CDR3 is 12 amino acids. Germline trimming cut 8 bases from V and 3 bases from J; bases unmatched to any gene: 3. Germline values: CDR1 ENHRY, CDR2 SYGVKD. Here the CDR3 DNA reads TGTGCCATCCACAGGGGAGACTATGGCTACACCTTC. Amino acids: CAIHRGDYGYTF.

The chain uses TRBV19 and TRBJ2-7, with a possible D match to TRBD2 (6 bases). Trimming took 3 bases from V and 6 from J, leaving 18 bases between them. The germline V gene encodes CDR1 LNHDA and CDR2 SQIVND (reference sequence). The CDR3 runs 15 residues. The CDR3 spells CASSMVRDLTTEQYF. CDR3 sequence (DNA): TGTGCCAGTAGTATGGTACGGGACTTGACGACCGAGCAGTACTTC.

The chain employs TRBV2 and TRBJ1-6, with D unresolved. Deletions cut 2 bases from V and 0 bases from J, with 8 bases between. Per germline, CDR1 SNHLY and CDR2 FYNNEI. This CDR3 has 16 residues. DNA of the CDR3: TGTGCCAGCAGTGAATTGACGGACTCCTATAATTCACCCCTCCACTTT. This translates into CASSELTDSYNSPLHF. The full variable domain, rest sourced from reference TRBV2 and TRBJ1-6, is EPEVTQTPSHQVTQMGQEVILRCVPISNHLYFYWYRQILGQKVEFLVSFYNNEISEKSEIFDDQFSVERPDGSNFTLKIRSTKLEDSAMYFCASSELTDSYNSPLHFGNGTRLTVT.

Only one count was recorded for this clone. V gene TRBV30 combines with J gene TRBJ1-2, with 7 bases lining up with TRBD1. The V gene end was trimmed by 0 bases and the J gene end by 3 bases; junction bases not matched to a gene: 1. Germline CDR1 reads GTSNPN; CDR2 reads SVGIG (reference sequence). This CDR3 has 13 amino acids. CDR3 protein: CAWSVQGHYGYTF. The CDR3 nucleotides are TGTGCCTGGAGTGTACAGGGGCACTATGGCTACACCTTC.

The J gene is TRBJ1-2, the V gene TRBV12-3 or TRBV12-4; D is undetermined. The CDR3 loop spans 13 amino acids. V lost 4 bases and J lost 5, with 11 bases in between. The CDR3 is CASSSRPLYGYTF. As DNA, the CDR3 is TGTGCCAGCAGTTCGCGACCGTTATATGGCTACACCTTC.

The gene calls are TRBV28 and TRBJ2-1; no clear D gene. This CDR3 spans 16 amino acids. Germline-derived CDR1 and CDR2 are MDHEN and SYDVKM. V was pared by 2 bases and J by 0 bases, with 11 bases between. CDR3 sequence: CASSLVSVSSYNEQFF. The CDR3 nucleotides read TGTGCCAGCAGTTTAGTTTCAGTTAGCTCCTACAATGAGCAGTTCTTC.

This clone was seen a single time. This chain connects TRBV29-1 to TRBJ2-1; D call uncertain. Germline V gene data show CDR1 as SQVTM and CDR2 as ANQGSEA. The CDR3 loop spans 15 amino acids. V was clipped by 0 bases and J by 0 bases, with 9 bases between them. CDR3 residues: CSVEEGWSSYNEQFF. In DNA, the CDR3 is TGCAGCGTTGAAGAGGGATGGAGCTCCTACAATGAGCAGTTCTTC.